This T cell receptor beta chain was sequenced in a study of Graves' ophthalmopathy and Graves' hyperthyroidism. The study, taken as a whole, reports: Blood samples also showed most expanded thyroid clonotypes exceeding 0.001 frequency.

RNA transcripts yielded amplified TCR beta CDR3 regions. Scientists carried out first-round RT-PCR using HTBI primers and then a second-round multiplex PCR. Via MiXCR, TCRdb re-called the multiplex PCR reads, giving one row per CDR3 protein. Among roughly 400,000 distinct CDR3 sequences listed, 15% were seen once. The term stable hyperthyroidism indicated an absence of ophthalmopathy within 18 months of follow-up. The authors enrolled newly diagnosed hyperthyroidism patients aged 18 to 65 with under 2 months' duration. This clonotype was found many times. Its antigen remains unidentified. This sequence originates from a woman aged 18-29 years with stable Graves' hyperthyroidism. Sequenced sample: peripheral blood.

The CDR3 is CSARKRDRSYEQYF. CDR3 coding DNA: TGCAGTGCGAGAAAGCGGGACCGCTCCTACGAGCAGTACTTC. The chain carries TRBV20-1 and TRBJ2-7; TRBD2 matches 7 bases. CDR3 size: 14 residues. The V gene's germline CDR1 is DFQATT and CDR2 SNEGSKA (reference sequence). The J segment lost 0 bases and the V segment lost 6 bases, leaving 8 bases of the junction unmatched.